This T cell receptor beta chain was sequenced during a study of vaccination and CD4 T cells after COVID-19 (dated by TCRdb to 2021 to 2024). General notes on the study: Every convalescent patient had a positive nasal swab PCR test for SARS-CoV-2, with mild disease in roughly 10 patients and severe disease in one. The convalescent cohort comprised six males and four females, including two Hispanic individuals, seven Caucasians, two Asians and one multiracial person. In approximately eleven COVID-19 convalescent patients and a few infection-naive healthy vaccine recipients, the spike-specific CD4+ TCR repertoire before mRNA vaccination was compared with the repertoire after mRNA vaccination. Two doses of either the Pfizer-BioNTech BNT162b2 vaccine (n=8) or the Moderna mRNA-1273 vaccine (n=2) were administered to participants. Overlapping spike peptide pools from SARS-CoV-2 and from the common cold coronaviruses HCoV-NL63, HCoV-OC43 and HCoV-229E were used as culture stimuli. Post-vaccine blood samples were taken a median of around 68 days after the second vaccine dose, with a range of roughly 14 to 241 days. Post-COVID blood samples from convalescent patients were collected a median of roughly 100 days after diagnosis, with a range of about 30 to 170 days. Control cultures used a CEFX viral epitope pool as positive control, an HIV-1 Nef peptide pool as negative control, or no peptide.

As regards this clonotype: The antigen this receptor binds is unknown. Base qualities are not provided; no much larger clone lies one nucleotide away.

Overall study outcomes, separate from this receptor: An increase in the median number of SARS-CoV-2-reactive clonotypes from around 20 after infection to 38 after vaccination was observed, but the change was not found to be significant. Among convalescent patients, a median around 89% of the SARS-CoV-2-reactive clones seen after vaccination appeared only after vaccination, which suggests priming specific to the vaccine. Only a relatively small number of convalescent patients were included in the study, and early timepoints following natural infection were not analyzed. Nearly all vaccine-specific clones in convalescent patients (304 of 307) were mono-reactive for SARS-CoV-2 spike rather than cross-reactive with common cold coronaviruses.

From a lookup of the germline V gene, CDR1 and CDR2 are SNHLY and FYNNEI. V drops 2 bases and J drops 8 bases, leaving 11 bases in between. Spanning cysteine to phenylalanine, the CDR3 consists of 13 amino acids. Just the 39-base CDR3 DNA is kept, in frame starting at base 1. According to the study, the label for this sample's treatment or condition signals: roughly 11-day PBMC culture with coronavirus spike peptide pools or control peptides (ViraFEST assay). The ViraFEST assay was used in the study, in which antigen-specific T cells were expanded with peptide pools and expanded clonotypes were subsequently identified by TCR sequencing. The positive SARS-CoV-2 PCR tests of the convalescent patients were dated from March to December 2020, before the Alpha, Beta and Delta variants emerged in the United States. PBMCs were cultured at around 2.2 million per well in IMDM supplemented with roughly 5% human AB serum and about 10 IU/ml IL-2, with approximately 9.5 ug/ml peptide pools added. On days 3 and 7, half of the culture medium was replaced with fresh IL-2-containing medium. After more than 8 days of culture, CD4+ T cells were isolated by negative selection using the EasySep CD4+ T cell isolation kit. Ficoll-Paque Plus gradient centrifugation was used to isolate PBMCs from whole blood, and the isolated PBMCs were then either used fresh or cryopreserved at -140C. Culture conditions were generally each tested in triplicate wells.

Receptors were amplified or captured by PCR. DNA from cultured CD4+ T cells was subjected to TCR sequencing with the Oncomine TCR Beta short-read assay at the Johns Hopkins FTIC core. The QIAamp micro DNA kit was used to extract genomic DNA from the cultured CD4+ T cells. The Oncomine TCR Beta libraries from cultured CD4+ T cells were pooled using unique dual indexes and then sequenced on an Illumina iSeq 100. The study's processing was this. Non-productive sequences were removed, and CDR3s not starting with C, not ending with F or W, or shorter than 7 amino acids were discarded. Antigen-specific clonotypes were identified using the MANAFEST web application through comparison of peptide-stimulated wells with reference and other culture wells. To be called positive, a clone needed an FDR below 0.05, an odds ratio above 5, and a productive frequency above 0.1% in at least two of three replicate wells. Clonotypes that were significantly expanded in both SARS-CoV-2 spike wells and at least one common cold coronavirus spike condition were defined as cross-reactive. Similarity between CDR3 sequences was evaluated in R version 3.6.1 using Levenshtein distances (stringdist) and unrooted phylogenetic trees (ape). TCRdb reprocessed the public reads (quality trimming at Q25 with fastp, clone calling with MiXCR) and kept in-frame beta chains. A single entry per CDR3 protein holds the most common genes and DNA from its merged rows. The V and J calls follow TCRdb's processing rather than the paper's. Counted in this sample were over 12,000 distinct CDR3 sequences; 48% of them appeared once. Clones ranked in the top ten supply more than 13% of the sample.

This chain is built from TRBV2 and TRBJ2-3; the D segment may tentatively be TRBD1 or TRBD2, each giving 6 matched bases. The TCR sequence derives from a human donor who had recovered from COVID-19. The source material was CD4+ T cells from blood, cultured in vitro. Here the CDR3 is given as CASSERGVLTQYF. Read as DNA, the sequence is TGTGCCAGCAGTGAAAGGGGGGTCCTTACGCAGTATTTT. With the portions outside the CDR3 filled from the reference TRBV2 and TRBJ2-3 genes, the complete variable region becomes EPEVTQTPSHQVTQMGQEVILRCVPISNHLYFYWYRQILGQKVEFLVSFYNNEISEKSEIFDDQFSVERPDGSNFTLKIRSTKLEDSAMYFCASSERGVLTQYFGPGTRLTVL.